One and the same sample provided the 3 T cell receptor beta chains below, sequenced in a study of blood T cell repertoires in COVID-19. The repertoire was sequenced with immunoSEQ multiplex PCR; TCRdb's copy has only in-frame clones and lacks some. The sample has 150,000 to 200,000 clones; around 80% are singletons. Sample: PBMCs or T cells enriched from blood (not recorded which). These receptors were taken from a woman aged 50 to 65 in a cohort exposed to, infected with or recovered from COVID-19 (not recorded which).

The chain combines TRBV2 with TRBJ2-1; D uncertain. The CDR3 runs to 12 residues. The V gene lost 6 bases and the J gene lost 4 bases, with 7 bases spanning the gap. Germline CDR1 SNHLY, CDR2 FYNNEI. The DNA of the CDR3 is TGTGCCAGCAGACAAGTATACAATGAGCAGTTCTTC. Its protein is CASRQVYNEQFF.

This clone was seen a handful of times. The J gene is TRBJ2-7, the V gene TRBV2, with 7 bases that match TRBD1. Germline loops: CDR1 SNHLY, CDR2 FYNNEI. V dropped 5 bases and J dropped 3; count of bases not matched to a gene: 1. The CDR3 length is 12 residues. DNA for the CDR3: TGTGCCAGCAGTAGACAGGGCTACGAGCAGTACTTC. It yields the protein CASSRQGYEQYF.

Worth noting for this clone: Other DNA sequences in the sample encode the same CDR3. The chain employs TRBV9 and TRBJ2-2; D not certain. The CDR3 length is 15 residues. The germline CDR1 and CDR2 sequences are SGDLS and YYNGEE. Between the trimmed V and J ends, which lost 0 bases and 2 bases, there was a span of 8 bases. CDR3 DNA sequence: TGTGCCAGCAGCGTAGAAGGCGGCAACACCGGGGAGCTGTTTTTT. Its translation is CASSVEGGNTGELFF.